Listed below are T cell receptor beta chains from one sample, sequenced in a study of cytomegalovirus exposure and HLA in healthy donors. Some clones are missing from TCRdb's copy, which holds only in-frame ones; the method was immunoSEQ multiplex PCR. The table has around 130,000 clones, approximately 89% seen once; the top ten hold approximately 3.3%. The sample taken for sequencing was PBMCs. The receptors shown here come from a young man in good health and CMV-seronegative. CDR3s include the opening cysteine and the closing phenylalanine or tryptophan. Fields, in order: V gene, clone size, J gene, D gene, CDR3 DNA, CDR3 protein. The D gene is left open where the match is weak. Some rows mark clone size as missing; the rest say once, few, many or name a class of expanded clone.

V gene: TRBV10-3
clone size: -
J gene: TRBJ1-2
D gene: TRBD1
CDR3 DNA: TGTGCCATCAGGACAGGGGGCGATGGCTACACCTTC
CDR3 protein: CAIRTGGDGYTF

V gene: TRBV18
clone size: -
J gene: TRBJ2-2
D gene: TRBD2
CDR3 DNA: TGTGCCAGCTCACCCCCCCGGGGGGGTGAGGACACCGGGGAGCTGTTTTTT
CDR3 protein: CASSPPRGGEDTGELFF

V gene: TRBV5-1
clone size: -
J gene: TRBJ1-6
D gene: -
CDR3 DNA: TGCGCCAGCAGCCCCTTAGTCGGGGATGGTTCACCCCTCCACTTT
CDR3 protein: CASSPLVGDGSPLHF

V gene: TRBV19
clone size: -
J gene: TRBJ2-2
D gene: -
CDR3 DNA: TGTGCCAGTAGTTCACAGGGCTTGGGGGAGCTGTTTTTT
CDR3 protein: CASSSQGLGELFF

V gene: TRBV4-1
clone size: -
J gene: TRBJ1-6
D gene: TRBD1
CDR3 DNA: TGCGCCAGCAGCCCCCGGATTCGGACAGGGACGAGCTCCTATAATTCACCCCTCCACTTT
CDR3 protein: CASSPRIRTGTSSYNSPLHF

V gene: TRBV27
clone size: -
J gene: TRBJ1-5
D gene: TRBD1
CDR3 DNA: TGTGCCAGCAGTTTATTGACAGGGGGCAATCAGCCCCAGCATTTT
CDR3 protein: CASSLLTGGNQPQHF

V gene: TRBV27
clone size: -
J gene: TRBJ2-7
D gene: -
CDR3 DNA: TGTGCCAGCAGTAACCGGGACACGCAGCAGTACTTC
CDR3 protein: CASSNRDTQQYF

V gene: TRBV7-2
clone size: -
J gene: TRBJ2-7
D gene: TRBD2
CDR3 DNA: TGTGCCAGCAGCTTAAAGTCTTCACCGCCGGGGGGCGAGCAGTACTTC
CDR3 protein: CASSLKSSPPGGEQYF

V gene: TRBV28
clone size: -
J gene: TRBJ1-2
D gene: TRBD1
CDR3 DNA: TGTGCCAGCAGTAAGCCCGGGACAGGGCACTATGGCTACACCTTC
CDR3 protein: CASSKPGTGHYGYTF

V gene: TRBV6-1
clone size: -
J gene: TRBJ2-7
D gene: TRBD1
CDR3 DNA: TGTGCCAGCAGTTTTACAGGGGGAGGCTACGAGCAGTACTTC
CDR3 protein: CASSFTGGGYEQYF

V gene: TRBV7-6
clone size: -
J gene: TRBJ2-2
D gene: -
CDR3 DNA: TGTGCCAGCAGCTTATGGCCGGGGTCCGGGGAGCTGTTTTTT
CDR3 protein: CASSLWPGSGELFF

V gene: TRBV5-8
clone size: -
J gene: TRBJ2-5
D gene: TRBD1
CDR3 DNA: TGTGCCAGCAGAACCAGGGGGAGAGGACAAGAGACCCAGTACTTC
CDR3 protein: CASRTRGRGQETQYF

V gene: TRBV6-5
clone size: -
J gene: TRBJ1-2
D gene: TRBD1
CDR3 DNA: TGTGCCAGCAGTTCGGGACAGGGGGCTCAGACCTTC
CDR3 protein: CASSSGQGAQTF

V gene: TRBV6-1
clone size: -
J gene: TRBJ2-3
D gene: TRBD2
CDR3 DNA: TGTGCCAGCAGTGTTCCTAGCGGGGACACAGATACGCAGTATTTT
CDR3 protein: CASSVPSGDTDTQYF

V gene: TRBV6-6
clone size: -
J gene: TRBJ2-3
D gene: -
CDR3 DNA: TGTGCCAGCCGCGGAGGGGCCAACACAGATACGCAGTATTTT
CDR3 protein: CASRGGANTDTQYF

V gene: TRBV7-3
clone size: -
J gene: TRBJ2-2
D gene: -
CDR3 DNA: TGTGCCAGCAGCTTAAATCCAGGGCTAACAACCGGGGAGCTGTTTTTT
CDR3 protein: CASSLNPGLTTGELFF

V gene: TRBV10-1
clone size: -
J gene: TRBJ2-5
D gene: TRBD1
CDR3 DNA: TGCGCCAGCAGTGAGTCGGGACAGGGGATGGAGACCCAGTACTTC
CDR3 protein: CASSESGQGMETQYF

V gene: TRBV4-2
clone size: -
J gene: TRBJ1-2
D gene: TRBD1
CDR3 DNA: TGTGCCAGCAGCCAAGTGGACAGGGATTATGGCTACACCTTC
CDR3 protein: CASSQVDRDYGYTF

V gene: TRBV7-9
clone size: -
J gene: TRBJ2-7
D gene: -
CDR3 DNA: TGTGCCAGCAGCTTAGTATCCTACGAGCAGTACTTC
CDR3 protein: CASSLVSYEQYF

V gene: TRBV18
clone size: -
J gene: TRBJ1-5
D gene: TRBD1
CDR3 DNA: TGTGCCAGCTCAGCCGGGACAGGGACCTATAGCAATCAGCCCCAGCATTTT
CDR3 protein: CASSAGTGTYSNQPQHF

V gene: TRBV10-3
clone size: -
J gene: TRBJ1-2
D gene: TRBD1
CDR3 DNA: TGTGCCATCAGCCGACAGGGGACGAGAGGCTACACCTTC
CDR3 protein: CAISRQGTRGYTF

V gene: TRBV28
clone size: once
J gene: TRBJ1-1
D gene: -
CDR3 DNA: TGTGCCAGCAGTTTTCCGGCAGGTCTGAACACTGAAGCTTTCTTT
CDR3 protein: CASSFPAGLNTEAFF

V gene: TRBV6-5
clone size: -
J gene: TRBJ1-6
D gene: TRBD1
CDR3 DNA: TGTGCCAGCAGCGCAGGGACAGGGGGCGATTCACCCCTCCACTTT
CDR3 protein: CASSAGTGGDSPLHF

V gene: TRBV6-1
clone size: -
J gene: TRBJ2-2
D gene: -
CDR3 DNA: TGTGCCAGCAGTGGGGACTGGAACACCGGGGAGCTGTTTTTT
CDR3 protein: CASSGDWNTGELFF

V gene: TRBV6-5
clone size: few
J gene: TRBJ2-1
D gene: -
CDR3 DNA: TGTGCCAGCAGTTTGGAGGGGTCCGCTGTGGATGAGCAGTTCTTC
CDR3 protein: CASSLEGSAVDEQFF

V gene: TRBV10-2
clone size: -
J gene: TRBJ1-5
D gene: -
CDR3 DNA: TGCGCCAGCAGTGAGGGGGCCAGAAGGAGTACGGAGCCCCAGCATTTT
CDR3 protein: CASSEGARRSTEPQHF

V gene: TRBV6-5
clone size: -
J gene: TRBJ2-5
D gene: TRBD2
CDR3 DNA: TGTGCCAGCAGTCTCGGCAGGGAGGGTGAGACCCAGTACTTC
CDR3 protein: CASSLGREGETQYF

V gene: TRBV9
clone size: -
J gene: TRBJ1-3
D gene: -
CDR3 DNA: TGTGCCAGCAGCCCCAGAGGAGGGTCCGTCTCTGGAAACACCATATATTTT
CDR3 protein: CASSPRGGSVSGNTIYF

V gene: TRBV28
clone size: -
J gene: TRBJ2-7
D gene: TRBD1
CDR3 DNA: TGTGCCAGCAGTAGGGACAGGGTGGCCTACGAGCAGTACTTC
CDR3 protein: CASSRDRVAYEQYF

V gene: TRBV7-9
clone size: -
J gene: TRBJ2-3
D gene: -
CDR3 DNA: TGTGCCAGCCAGGGCGGGGTCGTCCGGACAGATACGCAGTATTTT
CDR3 protein: CASQGGVVRTDTQYF

V gene: TRBV12-5
clone size: -
J gene: TRBJ2-3
D gene: TRBD2
CDR3 DNA: TGTGCTAGTGGTTTGAACATAGCGGGGGGGCTGACAGATACGCAGTATTTT
CDR3 protein: CASGLNIAGGLTDTQYF

V gene: TRBV6-5
clone size: -
J gene: TRBJ1-3
D gene: -
CDR3 DNA: TGTGCCAGCAGTTCTACAGGGTTGACCTCTGGAAACACCATATATTTT
CDR3 protein: CASSSTGLTSGNTIYF

V gene: TRBV27
clone size: -
J gene: TRBJ1-2
D gene: -
CDR3 DNA: TGTGCCAGCAGCAAATCGGACAGAAACTATGGCTACACCTTC
CDR3 protein: CASSKSDRNYGYTF

V gene: TRBV2
clone size: few
J gene: TRBJ1-2
D gene: -
CDR3 DNA: TGTGCCAGCAGTGAAGGAGGGTTCTATGGCTACACCTTC
CDR3 protein: CASSEGGFYGYTF

V gene: TRBV6-6
clone size: -
J gene: TRBJ2-3
D gene: -
CDR3 DNA: TGTGCCAGCAGTTACTCGAGGTCAGGGGCAACAGATACGCAGTATTTT
CDR3 protein: CASSYSRSGATDTQYF

V gene: TRBV7-2
clone size: -
J gene: TRBJ1-6
D gene: TRBD1
CDR3 DNA: TGTGCCAGCAGCTTAGGATCCAGGGGGCGGTCACCCCTCCACTTT
CDR3 protein: CASSLGSRGRSPLHF